This TCR beta chain was retrieved from a study of blood T cell repertoires in COVID-19. Study-level information: Sources were T cells, B-cell-depleted T cells, or PBMCs; the material itself was cDNA or gDNA.

Per the original data handling: Nucleated cell counts were estimated from reference gene primer amplification. Assay: immunoSEQ multiplex PCR; the TCRdb copy retains only in-frame clones and omits some. V, J and clone size reflect that table, while D and trimming were determined from the DNA. This table has 150,000 to 200,000 clones, over 80% appearing once. Those enrolled in Seattle joined during active infection and were followed longitudinally afterward. Germline V gene data show CDR1 as MNHEY and CDR2 as SMNVEV (reference sequence). The CDR3 totals 15 residues. Trimming took 6 bases from V and 4 from J, leaving 15 bases between them.

The sequenced sample was peripheral blood. The sequence was collected from a woman of 80 years or more with COVID-19, enrolled during active disease. V gene TRBV27 combines with J gene TRBJ1-4, with a possible D match to TRBD1 (6 bases). CDR3 in amino acids: CASRPWGQDNEKLFF. The CDR3, as DNA: TGTGCCAGCAGACCTTGGGGGCAGGATAATGAAAAACTGTTTTTT. The full variable domain, its missing parts supplied by reference TRBV27 and TRBJ1-4, is EAQVTQNPRYLITVTGKKLTVTCSQNMNHEYMSWYRQDPGLGLRQIYYSMNVEVTDKGDVPEGYKVSRKEKRNFPLILESPSPNQTSLYFCASRPWGQDNEKLFFGSGTQLSVL.